This TCR beta chain was found in a study of molecular identifiers for immune sequencing clone quantification. Turning to the study itself: Four of five RNA aliquots from roughly 21,000 or 96,000 naive CD8 T cells were sequenced.

This CDR3 region has 15 residues. Unmatched junction bases numbered 10, after V lost 5 bases and J lost 3 bases. The germline CDR1 and CDR2 sequences are SEHNR and FQNEAQ (reference sequence). For naive CD8 T cells, sorting used the CD8+CD4-CCR7+CD45RA+ phenotype. In preparing bulk TCR libraries, previously described methods and listed TCR primers were used. TCRdb re-analysed the PCR reads in MiXCR, keeping a single row per CDR3 protein. The sample records nearly 650,000 distinct CDR3 sequences, around 25% being singletons. This clonotype was seen more than once but under ten times. The sequencing input was naive CD8+ T cells from blood, with Jurkat cell RNA spiked in. Noted subset: FACS-sorted CD8+CD4-CCR7+CD45RA+ naive T cells. J is TRBJ2-7 and V is TRBV7-9, with 7 positions matching TRBD2. This TCR was sampled from a human donor in good health. Some libraries in this study had Jurkat cell RNA spiked in. This CDR3 reads CASSGEGRGNYEQYF. The CDR3 DNA reads TGTGCCAGCAGCGGGGAGGGACGGGGAAACTACGAGCAGTACTTC.